One and the same sample provided the 2 T cell receptor beta chains below, sequenced in a study of OX40 agonist ivuxolimab in advanced cancers. Only in-frame clones appear in the TCRdb table, and some are missing; sequencing was by immunoSEQ multiplex PCR. The sample carries tens of thousands of clones, around nine tenths recorded once. The material was CD4+ or CD8+ T cells sorted from blood, obtained in a trial of the OX40 agonist ivuxolimab. The origin of the receptors is an adult with an advanced solid tumor such as melanoma, head and neck, liver or kidney cancer.

This chain links TRBV25-1 with TRBJ2-5; D gene uncertain. V was cut by 8 bases and J by 7 bases, with 11 bases left in between. The CDR3 is made up of 11 amino acids. The germline V gene encodes CDR1 MGHDK and CDR2 SYGVNS. The CDR3 here is CASGPLGTQYF. DNA for the CDR3: TGTGCCAGCGGCCCACTCGGGACCCAGTACTTC.

The rearrangement uses TRBV9 and TRBJ2-7; TRBD1 might be the D (6 bases). This CDR3 contains 15 residues. Per germline, CDR1 SGDLS and CDR2 YYNGEE. V was cut by 0 bases and J by 0 bases, with 10 bases left in between. The CDR3 region is CASSVGDIISYEQYF. For the CDR3, the DNA is TGTGCCAGCAGCGTAGGGGACATCATCTCCTACGAGCAGTACTTC.